This TCR beta chain was retrieved from a study of T cells in Graves' hyperthyroidism and ophthalmopathy. Overall study results and limits: Most expanded thyroid clonotypes above 0.001 recurred in blood. From stable hyperthyroidism, ophthalmopathy was set apart by a 13 V-J model.

The germline V gene has CDR1 MNHEY and CDR2 SVGEGT. CDR3 length: 14 amino acids. V lost 6 bases, J lost 5 bases, and 8 bases stayed unmatched. The study based diagnoses on clinical symptoms, serum thyroxine and TRAb, thyroid ultrasound and orbital computed tomography. As concerns this clonotype: As yet, its antigen is unknown. Since a much larger clone is just one base distant, this may be a read error.

It was RNA transcripts that yielded the amplified TCR beta CDR3 regions. HTBI primers were used for first-round RT-PCR of the TCR CDR3. TCRdb reprocessed the multiplex PCR reads via MiXCR and lists one record per CDR3 protein. The data show around 600,000 distinct CDR3 sequences, 15% to 17% seen once. The source material was blood. V is TRBV6-2 or TRBV6-3 and J is TRBJ1-2; 8 bases map to TRBD1. This receptor was taken from a woman aged 25 to 39 with Graves' hyperthyroidism. The CDR3 region is CASRGRDRRYGYTF. The CDR3 bases are TGTGCCAGCAGGGGGAGGGACAGGAGATATGGCTACACCTTC.